This is a list of T cell receptor beta chains from one sample in a study of control samples from healthy donors and cancer patients. Measured with immunoSEQ multiplex PCR; TCRdb has only the in-frame clones, and not every one. The sample has approximately 140,000 clones, roughly nine tenths seen once. Sequenced sample: blood. The receptor source for this set is a man younger than 35 in good health. Each CDR3 is given with its conserved first and last residue. The order of the fields is J gene, D gene, clone size, V gene, CDR3 DNA, CDR3 protein. D genes are given only for firm matches. Rows give clone size only sometimes, using once, few, many, or a class for an expanded clone.

TRBJ1-5 NA NA TRBV30 TGTGCCTGGAGTGTGCGACAGATGAGGAACCAGCCCCAGCATTTT CAWSVRQMRNQPQHF
TRBJ2-5 NA NA TRBV20-1 TGCAGTGCTAGAGATAGGGGGTACTTC CSARDRGYF
TRBJ2-3 TRBD1 NA TRBV19 TGTGCCAGTAGTACGGGGACAGGGTTAGGAGATACGCAGTATTTT CASSTGTGLGDTQYF
TRBJ2-2 NA NA TRBV6-5 TGTGCCAGCAGTTACACTGAGTACACCGGGGAGCTGTTTTTT CASSYTEYTGELFF
TRBJ2-3 NA NA TRBV9 TGTGCCAGCAGCGTAGGGCAGGGCAGCACAGATACGCAGTATTTT CASSVGQGSTDTQYF
TRBJ1-4 NA NA TRBV2 TGTGCCAGCAGCCGACCGGCGGTAGGGCGAAATGAAAAACTGTTTTTT CASSRPAVGRNEKLFF
TRBJ2-2 TRBD2 NA TRBV6-4 TGTGCCAGCAGTGACAGAGCGGGGAACGGGGAGCTGTTTTTT CASSDRAGNGELFF
TRBJ1-5 NA NA TRBV2 TGTGCCAGCAGTGTTCTACTTAGCAATCAGCCCCAGCATTTT CASSVLLSNQPQHF
TRBJ2-7 NA NA TRBV6-6 TGTGCCAGCAGTTACAGCCAGGTCTACGAGCAGTACTTC CASSYSQVYEQYF
TRBJ1-1 NA NA TRBV7-2 TGTGCCAGCAGCTTATCGGCGGGCAGGAACACTGAAGCTTTCTTT CASSLSAGRNTEAFF
TRBJ2-5 TRBD2 few TRBV6-5 TGTGCCAGCAGAAAGCGGGGGCTCCAAGAGACCCAGTACTTC CASRKRGLQETQYF
TRBJ1-5 TRBD1 NA TRBV18 TGTGCCAGCTCACCATTACAGGGGGCAAAGCAGCCCCAGCATTTT CASSPLQGAKQPQHF
TRBJ2-2 NA NA TRBV28 TGTGCCAGCAGTTACGGAGACCACACCGGGGAGCTGTTTTTT CASSYGDHTGELFF
TRBJ1-3 NA NA TRBV4-2 TGTGCCAGCAGCCAAGATCCAGAGGGAGCTGGAAACACCATATATTTT CASSQDPEGAGNTIYF
TRBJ2-7 NA NA TRBV6-2/TRBV6-3 TGTGCCAGCAGTTCCCGCTACGAGCAGTACTTC CASSSRYEQYF